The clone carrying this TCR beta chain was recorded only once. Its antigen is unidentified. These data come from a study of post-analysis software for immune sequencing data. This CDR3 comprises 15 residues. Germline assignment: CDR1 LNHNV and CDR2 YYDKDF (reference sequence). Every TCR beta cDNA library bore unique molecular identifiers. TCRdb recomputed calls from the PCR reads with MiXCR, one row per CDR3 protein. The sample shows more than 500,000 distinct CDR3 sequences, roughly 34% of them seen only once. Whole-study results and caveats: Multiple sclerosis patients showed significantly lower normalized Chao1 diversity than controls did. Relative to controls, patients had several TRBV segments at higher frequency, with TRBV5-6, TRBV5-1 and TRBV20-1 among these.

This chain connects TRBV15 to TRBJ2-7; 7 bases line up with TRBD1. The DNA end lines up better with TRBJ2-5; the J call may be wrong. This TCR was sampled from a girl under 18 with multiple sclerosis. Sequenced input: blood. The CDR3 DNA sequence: TGTGCCACCAGCAGAGATTGGACAGGAGAAGAGACCCAGTACTTC. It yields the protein CATSRDWTGEETQYF.